The present entry profiles one T cell receptor beta chain with its context. The data originate from a study of blood T cell repertoires in COVID-19. Profiling relied on immunoSEQ multiplex PCR, and the TCRdb table lists in-frame clones only, not all of them. The sample holds about 410,000 clones; about 91% are singletons and the top ten take roughly 1.6%. Trimming took 0 bases from V and 4 from J, leaving 12 bases between them. Germline V gene sequence: CDR1 LGHNA, CDR2 YSLEER. The CDR3 sequence is 15 residues long. J is TRBJ1-2 and V is TRBV4-3; D is perhaps TRBD1 (5 bases). The origin of this receptor is a middle-aged woman with COVID-19, enrolled during active disease. Sequencing input: peripheral blood. CDR3 sequence: CASSQDSQGTYGYTF. CDR3 DNA sequence: TGCGCCAGCAGCCAAGATTCCCAGGGAACCTATGGCTACACCTTC.